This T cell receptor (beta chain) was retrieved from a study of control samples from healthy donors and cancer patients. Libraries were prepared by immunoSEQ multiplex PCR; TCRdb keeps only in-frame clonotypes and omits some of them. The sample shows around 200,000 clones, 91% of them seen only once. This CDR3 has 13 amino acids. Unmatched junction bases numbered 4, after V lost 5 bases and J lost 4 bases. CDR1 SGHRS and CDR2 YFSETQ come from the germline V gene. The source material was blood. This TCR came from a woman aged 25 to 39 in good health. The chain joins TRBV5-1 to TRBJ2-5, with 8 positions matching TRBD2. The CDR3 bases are TGCGCCAGCAGGGGCCTAGCGGGAGAGACCCAGTACTTC. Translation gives CASRGLAGETQYF.